These 16 T cell receptor beta chains were all obtained from the same sample, sequenced in a study of T cell responses to AZD1222 COVID-19 vaccine. The table came from immunoSEQ multiplex PCR; TCRdb's copy has only in-frame clones and leaves some out. Among approximately 80,000 clones listed, approximately 91% were seen once. The sequencing used peripheral blood, collected on day 0 of MenACWY control vaccination. The receptors here all came from an adult in good health.

The rearrangement joins TRBV7-2 to TRBJ1-1, with a possible D match to TRBD1 (5 bases). The germline CDR1 and CDR2 sequences are SGHTA and FQGNSA. Trimming took 3 bases from V and 6 from J, leaving 11 bases between them. CDR3 size: 13 residues. DNA of the CDR3: TGTGCCAGCAGCTTCGGGGGAATCGCTGAAGCTTTCTTT. Translation: CASSFGGIAEAFF.

Turning to this clone: The same CDR3 arises from other DNA sequences in this sample as well. The chain links TRBV9 to TRBJ1-6; D perhaps matches TRBD1 (5 bases). V shed 0 bases and J shed 7 bases, with 8 bases lying between them. Germline CDR1 is SGDLS and CDR2 is YYNGEE. This CDR3 spans 14 amino acids. CDR3 in amino acids: CASSVARENSPLHF. DNA for the CDR3: TGTGCCAGCAGCGTAGCCAGGGAGAATTCACCCCTCCACTTT.

The chain links TRBV5-4 to TRBJ1-4; possibly TRBD1 for D (5 bases). This CDR3 spans 16 amino acids. The V end lost 4 bases, the J end lost 8 bases, and 21 bases lay between the germline ends. Germline lookup yields CDR1 SGHNT and CDR2 YYREEE (reference sequence). CDR3 amino acids: CASSRMGEGRGEKLFF. DNA of the CDR3: TGTGCCAGCAGCCGCATGGGGGAAGGGAGAGGAGAAAAACTGTTTTTT.

This clone was detected only once. The V gene is TRBV18, the J gene TRBJ1-1; D is unclear. The V end was cut by 2 bases, the J end by 1 base, with 8 bases between. Germline-derived CDR1 and CDR2 are KGHSH and LQKENI. This CDR3 spans 14 amino acids. CDR3 sequence: CASSPGIGNTEAFF. The CDR3 coding sequence is TGTGCCAGCTCACCAGGAATAGGGAACACTGAAGCTTTCTTT.

The chain recombines TRBV9 with TRBJ2-1; perhaps TRBD2 as D (5 bases). The germline V gene encodes CDR1 SGDLS and CDR2 YYNGEE. The CDR3 is 14 residues long. Trimming took 3 bases from V and 3 from J, leaving 10 bases between them. The CDR3 region is CASSASRGYNEQFF. The CDR3 DNA reads TGTGCCAGCAGCGCCTCCCGGGGCTACAATGAGCAGTTCTTC.

The chain has TRBV6-5 and TRBJ1-3; TRBD1 matches at 8 bases. Germline V gives CDR1 MNHEY, CDR2 SVGAGI. This CDR3 region has 14 residues. V lost 11 bases to trimming and J lost 0 bases; unmatched junction nucleotides: 6. The CDR3: CAAHRGSSGNTIYF. CDR3 nucleotides: TGTGCCGCCCACAGGGGGAGCTCTGGAAACACCATATATTTT.

The chain links TRBV6-5 to TRBJ2-2; D is undetermined. This CDR3 contains 14 residues. Per the germline V gene, CDR1 is MNHEY and CDR2 is SVGAGI. Trimming took off 6 bases at V and 5 bases at J, with 13 bases between the two ends. Here the CDR3 DNA reads TGTGCCAGCAGACTGCAGGAAAGGACCGGGGAGCTGTTTTTT. Translated: CASRLQERTGELFF.

The chain has TRBV30 and TRBJ1-4; D remains ambiguous. CDR1 and CDR2 (germline): GTSNPN, SVGIG (reference sequence). V gave up 0 bases and J gave up 5 bases, with 10 bases separating them. The CDR3 spans 14 residues. The CDR3 sequence is CAWSVLPGNEKLFF. In DNA form, the CDR3 reads TGTGCCTGGAGTGTACTCCCGGGGAATGAAAAACTGTTTTTT.

The chain is built from TRBV29-1 and TRBJ2-1, with 7 bases fitting TRBD1. CDR1 is SQVTM, CDR2 ANQGSEA, per germline. The V gene end was trimmed by 6 bases and the J gene end by 6 bases; junction bases not matched to a gene: 8. This CDR3 region has 13 residues. CDR3 DNA: TGCAGCGTGCTGACAGGGCCTTCCAATGAGCAGTTCTTC. Translated: CSVLTGPSNEQFF.

J is TRBJ2-5 and V is TRBV3-1 (or the pseudogene TRBV3-2); 7 bases are shared with TRBD2. This CDR3 region has 12 residues. The germline gives CDR1 LGHDT, CDR2 YNNKEL (reference sequence). J was trimmed by 5 bases and V by 7 bases; bases with no gene match: 4. The CDR3 is CASTRGEETQYF. The CDR3 DNA reads TGTGCCAGCACCCGGGGGGAGGAGACCCAGTACTTC.

The chain employs TRBV7-2 and TRBJ2-2; the D call may be TRBD1 or TRBD2 (5 bases each). The V gene lost 0 bases and the J gene lost 5 bases, with 10 bases spanning the gap. CDR3 size: 15 residues. Germline CDR1 SGHTA, CDR2 FQGNSA. The CDR3 DNA follows: TGTGCCAGCAGCTTAGCGGGGACGGGGACCGGGGAGCTGTTTTTT. It specifies CASSLAGTGTGELFF.

The chain joins TRBV7-2 to TRBJ2-1; D is uncertain. The CDR3 contains 14 residues. With 1 base removed from V and 6 bases from J, the gap between germline ends came to 10 bases. Germline loops: CDR1 SGHTA, CDR2 FQGNSA. CDR3 bases: TGTGCCAGCAGCTTAGGGGCCCGGATCAATGAGCAGTTCTTC. Translating gives CASSLGARINEQFF.

The chain employs TRBV11-3 and TRBJ1-1, with D possibly being TRBD1 (6 bases). The CDR3 has 14 residues. Germline V gene data show CDR1 as SGHNT and CDR2 as YENEEA. Deletions cut 5 bases from V and 1 base from J, with 11 bases between. The CDR3 spells CASSGYRENTEAFF. For the CDR3, the DNA is TGTGCCAGCAGCGGCTACAGGGAGAACACTGAAGCTTTCTTT.

The gene calls are TRBV29-1 and TRBJ1-1; no clear D gene. The germline V gene encodes CDR1 SQVTM and CDR2 ANQGSEA. The CDR3 runs to 16 residues. V lost 4 bases to trimming and J lost 2 bases, with 20 bases between them. In nucleotides, the CDR3 is TGCAGCGTTGGGTTTCGGGAATACGGGGTTAACACTGAAGCTTTCTTT. Its translation: CSVGFREYGVNTEAFF.

The V call is TRBV7-8, the J call TRBJ1-5, with D hard to call. The CDR3 spans 16 residues. CDR1 and CDR2 from the germline V gene are SGHVS and FQNEAQ. V lost 1 base and J 4 bases, leaving 14 bases between the germline ends. The CDR3 spells CASSLGQERNNQPQHF. The CDR3 coding sequence is TGTGCCAGCAGCTTAGGGCAGGAAAGGAATAATCAGCCCCAGCATTTT.

This sequence joins TRBV5-6 and TRBJ2-7, with TRBD2 matching over 13 bases. Trimming removed 0 bases from V and 1 base from J; junction bases left unmatched: 4. The CDR3 length is 17 residues. The germline V gene encodes CDR1 SGHDT and CDR2 YYEEEE. CDR3 coding DNA: TGTGCCAGCAGCTTGGTGGGACTAGCGGGATTTTCCTACGAGCAGTACTTC. It translates to CASSLVGLAGFSYEQYF.